These 15 T cell receptor beta chains came from one sample sequenced in a study of blood T cell repertoires in COVID-19. TCRdb's copy holds only in-frame clones and misses some; the assay was immunoSEQ multiplex PCR. The sample contains 200,000 to 300,000 clones, 70% to 90% of which appear only once. The specimen sequenced was peripheral blood. The receptors were sampled from a woman between 65 and 79 years old with active or convalescent COVID-19.

This chain joins TRBV6-5 and TRBJ1-5; 9 bases fit TRBD1. Germline loops: CDR1 MNHEY, CDR2 SVGAGI. The CDR3 loop spans 15 amino acids. V gave up 5 bases and J gave up 3 bases; unmatched junction bases: 5. CDR3 coding DNA: TGTGCCAGCAGTATCACAGGGGGCGCCAATCAGCCCCAGCATTTT. This translates into CASSITGGANQPQHF.

This clone has only a few counts. The rearrangement links TRBV3-1 (or the pseudogene TRBV3-2) to TRBJ1-2; TRBD1 matches 8 bases. V lost 2 bases and J lost 3; bases outside the gene matches: 2. Germline CDR1 LGHDT, CDR2 YNNKEL (reference sequence). This CDR3 has 14 residues. CDR3 DNA sequence: TGTGCCAGCAGCCAATCGGACAGGGACTATGGCTACACCTTC. It codes for CASSQSDRDYGYTF.

The rearrangement joins TRBV5-6 to TRBJ1-5; D unresolved. The CDR3 loop spans 16 amino acids. CDR1 is SGHDT, CDR2 YYEEEE, per germline. Trimming cost V 4 bases and J 2 bases, with 16 bases left between them. The CDR3 protein is CASSRTDSGGNQPQHF. The CDR3, as DNA: TGTGCCAGCAGCCGTACCGATTCCGGGGGCAATCAGCCCCAGCATTTT.

The J gene is TRBJ1-5, the V gene TRBV27, with D unresolved. Germline CDR1 and CDR2: MNHEY and SMNVEV (reference sequence). Between the trimmed V and J ends, which lost 6 bases and 3 bases, there was a span of 12 bases. The CDR3 consists of 14 residues. CDR3 region: CASSPREANQPQHF. Written as DNA, the CDR3 is TGTGCCAGCAGCCCCCGGGAGGCCAATCAGCCCCAGCATTTT.

The genes are TRBV6-5 and TRBJ1-1, with D hard to call. V was shortened by 6 bases and J by 1 base, with 6 bases between the two germline ends. This CDR3 is built from 12 residues. Germline CDR1 MNHEY, CDR2 SVGAGI. DNA for the CDR3: TGTGCCAGCAGGGGAGGGAACACTGAAGCTTTCTTT. Amino acid sequence: CASRGGNTEAFF.

The chain joins TRBV24-1 to TRBJ1-3; D is unresolved. V lost 5 bases and J lost 0, with 13 bases in between. Per germline, CDR1 KGHDR and CDR2 SFDVKD. The CDR3 consists of 16 residues. The CDR3 nucleotides read TGTGCCACCAGTGTCGCGGGCCGCCCCTCTGGAAACACCATATATTTT. Translation: CATSVAGRPSGNTIYF.

The gene calls are TRBV23-1 and TRBJ1-1; D is unresolved. Being an ORF, TRBV23-1 has a function that is uncertain. V gave up 0 bases and J gave up 5 bases, with 22 bases separating them. The length of the CDR3 is 18 residues. Here the CDR3 DNA reads TGCGCCAGCAGTCAATCAATGATCAGACTAAGCTCGGGGACTGAAGCTTTCTTT. Translating it yields CASSQSMIRLSSGTEAFF.

This clone was seen a handful of times. This sequence joins TRBV15 and TRBJ1-1; no clear D. There are 13 residues in the CDR3. Trimming stripped 0 bases from V and 8 bases from J, with 10 bases between. Germline CDR1 is LNHNV and CDR2 is YYDKDF (reference sequence). The CDR3 spells CATSRDLGREAFF. The CDR3 DNA is TGTGCCACCAGCAGAGACTTGGGCAGAGAAGCTTTCTTT.

The chain uses TRBV7-9 and TRBJ1-2; 10 bases are shared with TRBD1. This CDR3 comprises 15 residues. V lost 2 bases to trimming and J lost 6 bases; unmatched junction nucleotides: 6. Germline V lookup: CDR1 SEHNR, CDR2 FQNEAQ (reference sequence). The CDR3 coding sequence is TGTGCCAGCAGCTTATCGTTGACAGGGGGCGATGGCTACACCTTC. The encoded protein is CASSLSLTGGDGYTF.

The rearrangement uses TRBV5-1 and TRBJ1-2; D gene unclear. From germline, CDR1 is SGHRS and CDR2 YFSETQ. The CDR3 has 15 amino acids. Trimming stripped 0 bases from V and 8 bases from J, with 17 bases between. Here the CDR3 DNA reads TGCGCCAGCAGCTTGGGGGCTGACAATTTTGAGGGCTACACCTTC. Its protein product is CASSLGADNFEGYTF.

This chain connects TRBV6-5 to TRBJ1-4; 9 positions match TRBD1. Germline V gene lookup returns CDR1 MNHEY and CDR2 SVGAGI. The ends lost 5 bases at V and 12 bases at J; junction bases unmatched: 10. The CDR3 covers 14 residues. The CDR3 reads CASSLDRGIYQLFF. The CDR3, as DNA: TGTGCCAGCAGTCTCGACAGGGGGATATATCAACTGTTTTTT.

This clone was seen only once. The gene calls are TRBV3-1 (or the pseudogene TRBV3-2) and TRBJ2-1, with 8 bases identical to TRBD1. Germline V lookup: CDR1 LGHDT, CDR2 YNNKEL (reference sequence). The V segment lost 3 bases and the J segment 0 bases; nucleotides outside the gene matches: 7. This CDR3 has 17 residues. For the CDR3, the DNA is TGTGCCAGCAGCCACCGGACAGGGATGAGCTCCTACAATGAGCAGTTCTTC. Translating gives CASSHRTGMSSYNEQFF.

V and J are TRBV7-3 and TRBJ1-1, with 10 bases aligning to TRBD1. Germline values: CDR1 SGHTA, CDR2 FQGTGA. V shed 5 bases, J shed 6 bases, and the junction held 6 bases outside the gene matches. The CDR3 consists of 14 residues. The CDR3 DNA follows: TGTGCCAGCAGCGCCGGGACAGGGGAAGCTGAAGCTTTCTTT. Translated: CASSAGTGEAEAFF.

V gene TRBV7-9 combines with J gene TRBJ1-1; D is uncertain. Trimming removed 1 base from V and 5 bases from J, with 8 bases in between. CDR3 size: 13 residues. Germline V CDR1 and CDR2: SEHNR, FQNEAQ (reference sequence). CDR3 amino acids: CASSLGLETEAFF. The DNA for the CDR3 is TGTGCCAGCAGCTTAGGGTTAGAGACTGAAGCTTTCTTT.

The chain couples TRBV6-1 to TRBJ1-2, with 7 positions matching TRBD1. V lost 3 bases to trimming and J lost 6 bases; unmatched junction nucleotides: 7. CDR3 length: 14 amino acids. The germline gives CDR1 MNHNS, CDR2 SASEGT. In DNA, the CDR3 is TGTGCCAGCAGTGACCCCCCAGGGGGTGATGGCTACACCTTC. This sequence encodes CASSDPPGGDGYTF.